This T cell receptor (beta chain) was observed in a study of blood T cell repertoires in COVID-19. The method was immunoSEQ multiplex PCR; TCRdb's version includes in-frame clones alone and lacks a portion of them. The data hold under 150,000 clones, with approximately 84% observed a single time. The CDR3 has 16 amino acids. In germline, CDR1 is MGHRA, CDR2 YSYEKL. Trimming left V 0 bases short and J 0 bases short, with 9 bases between. V is TRBV4-1 and J is TRBJ1-5; a weak D match, TRBD1 (5 bases). The sample consisted of peripheral blood. The receptor was derived from a man in his sixties or seventies with active or convalescent COVID-19. The CDR3 loop is CASSQEGGYSNQPQHF. The CDR3 nucleotides read TGCGCCAGCAGCCAAGAGGGGGGGTATAGCAATCAGCCCCAGCATTTT.